One and the same sample provided the 11 T cell receptor beta chains below, sequenced in a study of blood T cell repertoires in COVID-19. TCRdb's table, derived via immunoSEQ multiplex PCR, lists solely in-frame clones and lacks some. The sample carries about 340,000 clones, about 86% recorded once. The specimen sequenced was PBMCs or T cells enriched from blood (not recorded which). Source of these receptors: a woman aged 40 to 50 with acute COVID-19.

The V and J genes are TRBV7-9 and TRBJ2-7, with 9 bases identical to TRBD1. The V gene's germline CDR1 is SEHNR and CDR2 FQNEAQ (reference sequence). With 2 bases clipped from V and 5 bases from J, the junction kept 7 bases outside the gene matches. This CDR3 is 15 amino acids long. Written as DNA, the CDR3 is TGTGCCAGCAGCTTAAGGTTTACAGGGGGCAACGAGCAGTACTTC. This codes for CASSLRFTGGNEQYF.

This sequence joins TRBV15 and TRBJ2-5; 13 bases are shared with TRBD2. Germline CDR1 is LNHNV and CDR2 is YYDKDF (reference sequence). The CDR3 has 17 amino acids. Trimming removed 2 bases from V and 5 bases from J; junction bases left unmatched: 8. The CDR3 here is CATSRTLGLAGSETQYF. CDR3 coding DNA: TGTGCCACCAGCAGAACTTTGGGACTAGCGGGAAGTGAGACCCAGTACTTC.

This clone appeared once. V gene TRBV5-4 combines with J gene TRBJ2-5; D may be TRBD2 (6 bases). Germline-derived CDR1 and CDR2 are SGHNT and YYREEE (reference sequence). There are 17 residues in the CDR3. V was trimmed by 0 bases and J by 5 bases, leaving 20 bases between them. CDR3 amino acids: CASSLVFGQVSGETQYF. CDR3 nucleotide sequence: TGTGCCAGCAGCTTGGTTTTCGGTCAGGTCAGCGGGGAGACCCAGTACTTC.

V usage is TRBV28 and J usage is TRBJ2-3, with 7 bases fitting TRBD2. The CDR3 sequence is 15 residues long. CDR1 and CDR2 (germline): MDHEN, SYDVKM. Trimming cost V 4 bases and J 0 bases; bases outside gene matches: 4. In nucleotides, the CDR3 is TGTGCCAGCAGTTCGGGGGGTCCTAGCACAGATACGCAGTATTTT. It encodes CASSSGGPSTDTQYF.

This sequence joins TRBV14 and TRBJ1-1, with D maybe TRBD1 (5 bases). The CDR3 is made up of 13 amino acids. V lost 5 bases and J lost 1, with 8 bases in between. CDR1 SGHDN and CDR2 FVKESK come from the germline V gene. In DNA, the CDR3 is TGTGCCAGCAGCAGACAGCAGAACACTGAAGCTTTCTTT. This translates into CASSRQQNTEAFF.

This clone appeared a few times. J is TRBJ1-2 and V is TRBV6-5, with no clear D. The CDR3 is made up of 12 amino acids. Trimming stripped 6 bases from V and 10 bases from J, with 15 bases between. Germline-derived CDR1 and CDR2 are MNHEY and SVGAGI. The CDR3: CASRREILDYTF. In DNA form, the CDR3 reads TGTGCCAGCAGGAGGGAGATTTTGGACTACACCTTC.

This chain's CDR3 is CASSSLGTASSVNTEAFF. The CDR3 DNA reads as TGTGCCAGCAGTTCCTTAGGGACAGCTAGTTCCGTGAACACTGAAGCTTTCTTT. The V and J genes are TRBV27 and TRBJ1-1, with TRBD1 matching over 7 bases. The CDR3 has 18 residues. V dropped 4 bases and J dropped 0; count of bases not matched to a gene: 14. The germline gives CDR1 MNHEY, CDR2 SMNVEV (reference sequence).

The CDR3 region has the DNA TGCGCCAGCAGCTTGGGAGGGACAGGTGTCACCTACGAGCAGTACTTC. This codes for CASSLGGTGVTYEQYF. V gene TRBV5-1 combines with J gene TRBJ2-7; TRBD1 agrees at 8 bases. The CDR3 loop spans 16 amino acids. V shed 0 bases, J shed 2 bases, and the junction held 7 bases outside the gene matches. Germline CDR1 and CDR2: SGHRS and YFSETQ.

V is TRBV4-2 and J is TRBJ1-2; D may be TRBD1 (6 bases). CDR3 length: 12 residues. CDR1 is LGHNA, CDR2 YNFKEQ, per germline. Trimming stripped 4 bases from V and 4 bases from J, with 7 bases between. The CDR3 DNA reads TGTGCCAGCAGCCGGGACATCTATGGCTACACCTTC. Its protein is CASSRDIYGYTF.

The gene calls are TRBV9 and TRBJ2-1, with 10 bases matching TRBD1. Trimming removed 1 base from V and 5 bases from J; junction bases left unmatched: 6. This CDR3 comprises 16 residues. The germline V gene has CDR1 SGDLS and CDR2 YYNGEE. In DNA, the CDR3 is TGTGCCAGCAGCGTACGTTGGGGACAGGGGAACAATGAGCAGTTCTTC. This codes for CASSVRWGQGNNEQFF.

CDR3 residues: CASSQNGVAGADTQYF. CDR3 bases: TGTGCCAGCAGCCAAAATGGGGTAGCGGGAGCAGATACGCAGTATTTT. The V and J genes are TRBV2 and TRBJ2-3; 9 bases map to TRBD2. The V segment lost 6 bases and the J segment 4 bases; nucleotides outside the gene matches: 11. CDR1 and CDR2 (germline): SNHLY, FYNNEI. This CDR3 region has 16 residues.